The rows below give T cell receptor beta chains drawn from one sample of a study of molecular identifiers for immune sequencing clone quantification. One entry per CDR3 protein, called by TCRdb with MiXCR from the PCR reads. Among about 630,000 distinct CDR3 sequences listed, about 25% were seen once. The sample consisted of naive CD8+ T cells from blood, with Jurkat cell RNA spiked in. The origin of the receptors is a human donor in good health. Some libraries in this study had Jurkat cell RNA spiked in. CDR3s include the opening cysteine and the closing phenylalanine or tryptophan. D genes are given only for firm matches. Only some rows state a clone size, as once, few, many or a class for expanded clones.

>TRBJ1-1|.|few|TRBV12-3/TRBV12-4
TGTGCCAGCAGTTCCGGGACGGCAACGTGGGCTTTCTTT
CASSSGTATWAFF
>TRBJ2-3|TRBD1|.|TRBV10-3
TGTGCCATCAGTGCCTCCGGGACAGGGTTGCCAGATACGCAGTATTTT
CAISASGTGLPDTQYF
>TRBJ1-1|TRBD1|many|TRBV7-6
TGTGCCAGCAGATCGGGACAGGGGACTGAAGCTTTCTTT
CASRSGQGTEAFF
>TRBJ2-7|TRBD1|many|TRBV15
TGTGCCACCAGCAGAGATTACGACAGGGTGGGTAGGTACGAGCAGTACTTC
CATSRDYDRVGRYEQYF
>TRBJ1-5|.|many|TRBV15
TGTGCCACCAGCTTAACCCGATATAGCAATCAGCCCCAGCATTTT
CATSLTRYSNQPQHF
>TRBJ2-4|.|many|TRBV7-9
TGTGCCAGCAGCTCCCCCCAGGCCGGGGACATTCAGTACTTC
CASSSPQAGDIQYF
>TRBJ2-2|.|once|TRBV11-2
TGTGCCAGCAGCTCCCCGGACACCGGGGAGCTGTTTTTT
CASSSPDTGELFF
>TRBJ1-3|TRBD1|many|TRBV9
TGTGCCAGCAGCCCCGCGGGGACAGGGATCCTCTCTGGAAACACCATATATTTT
CASSPAGTGILSGNTIYF
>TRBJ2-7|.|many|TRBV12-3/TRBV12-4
TGTGCCAGCAGTCACGGCCCCTTGGAGTACTTC
CASSHGPLEYF
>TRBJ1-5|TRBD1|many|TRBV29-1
TGCAGCGTATGGACAGGGGGTAGCAATCAGCCCCAGCATTTT
CSVWTGGSNQPQHF
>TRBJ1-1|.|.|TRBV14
TGTACCAGCAGCGCGCAGGGCACTGAAGCTTTCTTT
CTSSAQGTEAFF
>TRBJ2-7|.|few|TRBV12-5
TGTGCTAGTGGTTTAGGAGGGTTCTACTCCTACGAGCAGTACTTC
CASGLGGFYSYEQYF
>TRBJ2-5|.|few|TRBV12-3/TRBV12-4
TGTGCCAGCAGTCTCCTCGCTCCGACGGGGAACCAAGAGACCCAGTACTTC
CASSLLAPTGNQETQYF
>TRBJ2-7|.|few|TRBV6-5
TGTGCCAGCACAGAGGGGGGTACGGCCTACGAGCAGTACTTC
CASTEGGTAYEQYF
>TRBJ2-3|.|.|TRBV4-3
TGCGCCAGCAGCCAAGAAGGAAAATCCTACACAGATACGCAGTATTTT
CASSQEGKSYTDTQYF
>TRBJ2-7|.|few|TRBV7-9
TGTGCCAGCAGCTTAGCGTTGGGAATCGGCGAGCAGTACTTC
CASSLALGIGEQYF
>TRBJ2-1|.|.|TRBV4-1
TGCGCCAGCAGCCAAGAAGGAGGCCGACGGGAGCAGTTCTTC
CASSQEGGRREQFF
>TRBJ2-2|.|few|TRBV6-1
TGTGCCAGCAAAAGTGAACTAAGTTTGCCCGGGGAGCTGTTTTTT
CASKSELSLPGELFF
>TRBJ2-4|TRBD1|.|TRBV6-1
TGTGCCAGCACCACAATCACCGGGACAGGGGTGGACATTCAGTACTTC
CASTTITGTGVDIQYF
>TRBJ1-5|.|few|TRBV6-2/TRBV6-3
TGTGCCAGCAGCACCGCCCTGAGGATTCAGCCCCAGCATTTT
CASSTALRIQPQHF
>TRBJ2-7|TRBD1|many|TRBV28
TGTGCCAGCAGGCCGGGACAGACCTACGAGCAGTACTTC
CASRPGQTYEQYF
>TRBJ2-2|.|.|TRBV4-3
TGCGTCAGCAGCGGATACACCGGGGAGCTGTTTTTT
CVSSGYTGELFF
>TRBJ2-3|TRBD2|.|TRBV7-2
TGTGCCAGCAGCTTAATTCTAGCGGGACCGGGGGGAGATACGCAGTATTTT
CASSLILAGPGGDTQYF
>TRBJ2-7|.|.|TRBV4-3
TGCGCCAGCAGCCAAGATGTGGCGGGGACTTCCCACGAGCAGTACTTC
CASSQDVAGTSHEQYF
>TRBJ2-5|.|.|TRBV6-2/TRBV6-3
TGTGCCAGCAGTCCCCCCTCGCTAGCGGAGACCCAGTACTTC
CASSPPSLAETQYF
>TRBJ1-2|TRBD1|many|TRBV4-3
TGCGCCAGCAGCCACGCCTGGACAGGGGGTGACTATGGCTACACCTTC
CASSHAWTGGDYGYTF
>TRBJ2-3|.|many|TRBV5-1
TGCGCCAGCAGCTTCGTGACAGGTACAGCAGATACGCAGTATTTT
CASSFVTGTADTQYF
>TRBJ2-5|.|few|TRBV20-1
TGCAGTGCTAGATCGAATTTTGGGGGGTTTAGGGAGACCCAGTACTTC
CSARSNFGGFRETQYF
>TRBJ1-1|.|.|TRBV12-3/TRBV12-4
TGTGCCACCCGGGGAGGTCGGGCTTTCTTT
CATRGGRAFF
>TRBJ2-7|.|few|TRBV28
TGTGCCAGCAGTTTAAGGGGGGGCCGGGACGAGCAGTACTTC
CASSLRGGRDEQYF
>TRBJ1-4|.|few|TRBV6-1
TGTGCCAGCAGTGAAGCGCTTCGTAGGGCAACTAATGAAAAACTGTTTTTT
CASSEALRRATNEKLFF
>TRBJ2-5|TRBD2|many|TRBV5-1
TGCGCCAGCAGCTTGGACGGCGCGGGAGGTGGGCAAGAGACCCAGTACTTC
CASSLDGAGGGQETQYF
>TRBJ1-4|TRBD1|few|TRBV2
TGTGCCAGGGGACAGGGGAATGAAAAACTGTTTTTT
CARGQGNEKLFF